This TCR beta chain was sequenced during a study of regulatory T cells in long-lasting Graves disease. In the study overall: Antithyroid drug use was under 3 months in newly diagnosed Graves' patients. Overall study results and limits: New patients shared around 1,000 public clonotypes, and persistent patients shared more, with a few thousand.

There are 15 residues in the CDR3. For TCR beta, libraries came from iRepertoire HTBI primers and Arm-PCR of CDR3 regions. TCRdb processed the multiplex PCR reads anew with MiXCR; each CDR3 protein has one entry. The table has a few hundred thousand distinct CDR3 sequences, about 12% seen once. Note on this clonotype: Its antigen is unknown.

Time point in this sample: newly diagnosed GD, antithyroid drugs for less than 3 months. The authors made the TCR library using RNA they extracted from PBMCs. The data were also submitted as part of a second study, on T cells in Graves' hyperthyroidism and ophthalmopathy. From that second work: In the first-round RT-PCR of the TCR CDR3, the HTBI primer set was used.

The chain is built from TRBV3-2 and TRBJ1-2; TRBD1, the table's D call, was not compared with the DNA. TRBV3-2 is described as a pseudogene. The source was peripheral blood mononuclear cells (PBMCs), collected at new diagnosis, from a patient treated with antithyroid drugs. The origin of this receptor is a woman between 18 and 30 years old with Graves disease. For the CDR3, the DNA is TGTGCCAGCAGCCAAGAGGGCAGGGGCTCCCCTAAATACACCTTC. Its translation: CASSQEGRGSPKYTF.